This passage covers 15 T cell receptor beta chains from one sample sequenced in a study of T cell repertoires in cytomegalovirus infection. TCRdb independently ran MiXCR on the reads; one entry per CDR3 protein. This repertoire shows roughly 800,000 distinct CDR3 sequences, about 28% found once; its top ten account for less than 15%. These receptors have no identified antigens. The sample here was cultured CD8+ T cells from PBMCs, taken from culture after CMV antigen stimulation. The source is a human donor in good health (CMV status not recorded). Some clones in this sample may be carry-over from other donors' samples.

This clonotype has a count of ten or more. V gene TRBV7-2 combines with J gene TRBJ1-5, with D perhaps TRBD1 (5 bases). CDR3 size: 15 residues. Germline CDR1 is SGHTA and CDR2 is FQGNSA. Trimming shortened V by 1 base and J by 6 bases, and 13 bases separated the two germline ends. The CDR3 loop reads CASSLDSRVSQPQHF. For the CDR3, the DNA is TGTGCCAGCAGCTTAGATAGCAGGGTATCTCAGCCCCAGCATTTT.

The J gene is TRBJ2-1, the V gene TRBV5-1, with TRBD2 matching over 11 bases. Germline CDR1 SGHRS, CDR2 YFSETQ. V dropped 1 base and J dropped 6; count of bases not matched to a gene: 6. CDR3 length equals 16 residues. The CDR3 is CASSLRASGGLNEQFF. The CDR3 nucleotides are TGCGCCAGCAGCTTGAGGGCTAGCGGGGGGCTCAATGAGCAGTTCTTC.

The chain combines TRBV7-9 with TRBJ1-2; weak D call: TRBD1 (5 bases). This CDR3 is 15 amino acids long. CDR1 SEHNR and CDR2 FQNEAQ come from the germline V gene (reference sequence). V was cut by 5 bases and J by 6 bases, with 19 bases left in between. CDR3: CASSDRYGTTDGYTF. The DNA of the CDR3 is TGTGCCAGCAGCGACCGATATGGGACGACCGATGGCTACACCTTC.

J is TRBJ2-3 and V is TRBV20-1; TRBD2 aligns across 8 bases. The CDR3 covers 15 residues. Germline assignment: CDR1 DFQATT and CDR2 SNEGSKA (reference sequence). The V and J ends lost 2 bases and 2 bases, in that order; junction bases with no gene match: 6. This CDR3 is CSARSGGAITDTQYF. The CDR3, as DNA: TGCAGTGCTAGATCCGGGGGGGCAATCACAGATACGCAGTATTTT.

The chain recombines TRBV10-3 with TRBJ1-1, with 8 bases aligning to TRBD1. The V and J ends lost 0 bases and 6 bases, in that order; junction bases with no gene match: 15. This CDR3 is built from 18 residues. Germline CDR1 is ENHRY and CDR2 is SYGVKD. This CDR3 reads CAISESGTGSVGWAEAFF. In DNA form, the CDR3 reads TGTGCCATCAGTGAGTCGGGGACAGGATCAGTCGGCTGGGCTGAAGCTTTCTTT.

This clonotype turned up a few times. The chain's CDR3 is CASSPGGTALNTEAFF. The CDR3 DNA is TGCGCCAGCAGTCCAGGGGGGACAGCATTGAACACTGAAGCTTTCTTT. The chain uses TRBV4-1 and TRBJ1-1, with 7 positions matching TRBD1. Looked up from germline, CDR1 is MGHRA and CDR2 is YSYEKL. V shed 6 bases and J 0 bases; nucleotides not matched to a gene: 10. The length of the CDR3 is 16 residues.

The chain carries TRBV11-3 and TRBJ1-1; D remains unclear. The V gene lost 5 bases and the J gene lost 12 bases, with 19 bases spanning the gap. CDR1 SGHNT and CDR2 YENEEA come from the germline V gene. The CDR3 covers 13 residues. The CDR3 reads CASSLRKGLETFF. The CDR3 coding sequence is TGTGCCAGCAGCCTACGGAAGGGTCTAGAAACTTTCTTT.

The genes are TRBV7-9 and TRBJ1-2; D call uncertain. Trimming left V 6 bases short and J 6 bases short, with 11 bases between. CDR1 and CDR2 (germline): SEHNR, FQNEAQ (reference sequence). The length of the CDR3 is 12 residues. The CDR3 DNA reads TGTGCCAGCAGACAGAGCGTAGATGGCTACACCTTC. This translates into CASRQSVDGYTF.

This clonotype showed up many times. The chain combines TRBV7-2 with TRBJ1-5; 9 nucleotides match TRBD1. J was trimmed by 2 bases and V by 6 bases; bases with no gene match: 5. CDR3 length: 15 amino acids. The V gene's germline CDR1 is SGHTA and CDR2 FQGNSA. CDR3 in amino acids: CASRPTGGRNQPQHF. The CDR3 region has the DNA TGTGCCAGCAGACCTACAGGGGGCCGCAATCAGCCCCAGCATTTT.

The chain employs TRBV6-2 or TRBV6-3 and TRBJ2-1; 10 bases align to TRBD1. The end of the DNA fits TRBJ2-7 better, so the J call may be wrong. The germline V gene encodes CDR1 MNHEY and CDR2 SVGEGT. The CDR3 spans 14 residues. CDR3 nucleotide sequence: TGTGCCAGCAGTCCGGGACAGGGGTTTTTTGAGCAGTACTTC. Translating it yields CASSPGQGFFEQYF.

The chain carries TRBV6-1 and TRBJ2-7; TRBD2 might be the D (5 bases). V lost 4 bases and J lost 3, with 16 bases in between. The CDR3 covers 15 residues. Germline V gives CDR1 MNHNS, CDR2 SASEGT. The CDR3 DNA follows: TGTGCCAGCAGTGTGTCCAGGAACGGGATCTACGAGCAGTACGTC. This codes for CASSVSRNGIYEQYV.

This clonotype was seen many times. V is TRBV4-1 and J is TRBJ2-2; 8 positions agree with TRBD2. V lost 1 base, J lost 1 base, and 5 bases stayed unmatched. This CDR3 region has 17 residues. CDR1 and CDR2 (germline): MGHRA, YSYEKL. The CDR3 sequence is CASSQGASGGNTGELFF. The CDR3 region has the DNA TGCGCCAGCAGCCAAGGCGCAAGCGGGGGGAACACCGGGGAGCTGTTTTTT.

This clonotype was recorded only once. This chain uses TRBV2 with TRBJ2-7, with TRBD1 identical over 7 bases. The germline gives CDR1 SNHLY, CDR2 FYNNEI. The V segment lost 2 bases and the J segment 4 bases; nucleotides outside the gene matches: 8. CDR3 length: 15 residues. This chain's CDR3 is CASSESTGMLYEQYF. CDR3 bases: TGTGCCAGCAGTGAATCGACAGGGATGCTTTACGAGCAGTACTTC. The complete variable domain, with remaining parts taken from reference TRBV2 and TRBJ2-7, reads EPEVTQTPSHQVTQMGQEVILRCVPISNHLYFYWYRQILGQKVEFLVSFYNNEISEKSEIFDDQFSVERPDGSNFTLKIRSTKLEDSAMYFCASSESTGMLYEQYFGPGTRLTVT.

The CDR3 region is CASSQVRTNPLEQYF. Written as DNA, the CDR3 is TGCGCCAGCAGCCAGGTCCGGACTAACCCTTTGGAGCAGTACTTC. The V call is TRBV4-1, the J call TRBJ2-7; possible D gene TRBD2, 6 bases. The length of the CDR3 is 15 residues. V lost 3 bases, J lost 7 bases, and 19 bases lay in between. Looked up from germline, CDR1 is MGHRA and CDR2 is YSYEKL.

In its sample, this clonotype was seen many times. The V and J genes are TRBV27 and TRBJ2-5, with TRBD2 as a possible D gene (5 bases). Trimming stripped 6 bases from V and 5 bases from J, with 10 bases between. The CDR3 has 12 amino acids. The V gene's germline CDR1 is MNHEY and CDR2 SMNVEV (reference sequence). CDR3 region: CASSFTGETQYF. The CDR3 nucleotides read TGTGCCAGCAGCTTCACGGGGGAGACCCAGTACTTC.